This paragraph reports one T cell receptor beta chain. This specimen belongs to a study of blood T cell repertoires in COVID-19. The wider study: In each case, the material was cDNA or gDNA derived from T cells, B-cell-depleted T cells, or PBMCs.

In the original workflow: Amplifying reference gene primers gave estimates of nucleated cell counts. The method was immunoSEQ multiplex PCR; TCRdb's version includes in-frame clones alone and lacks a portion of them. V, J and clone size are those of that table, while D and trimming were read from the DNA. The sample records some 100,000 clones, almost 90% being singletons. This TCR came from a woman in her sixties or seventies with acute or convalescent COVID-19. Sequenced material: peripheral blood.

The CDR3 region has the DNA TGCGCCAGCAGTGGGCCGGGGGGCGGGAGAGTTTACAATGAGCAGTTCTTC. Amino acid sequence: CASSGPGGGRVYNEQFF. The rearrangement links TRBV10-2 to TRBJ2-1, with a possible D match to TRBD2 (7 bases). Germline V gene data show CDR1 as WSHSY and CDR2 as SAAADI. V lost 4 bases, J lost 4 bases, and 20 bases lay in between. This CDR3 has 17 amino acids.